A selection of T cell receptor beta chains follows, all from one sample in a study of cytomegalovirus exposure and HLA in healthy donors. The table came from immunoSEQ multiplex PCR; TCRdb's copy has only in-frame clones and leaves some out. The sample consists of 150,000 to 180,000 clones, 70% to 80% of them appearing once. Sequenced sample: PBMCs. Receptor source: a man aged 30 to 39 in good health and CMV-seropositive. The CDR3 runs from the conserved cysteine through the conserved F or W. Each record gives: V gene, J gene, clone size, D gene, CDR3 protein, CDR3 DNA. D genes are given only for firm matches. Clone size is stated in some rows and not others, as once, few, many or a class when expanded.

>TRBV27|TRBJ2-1|-|TRBD1
CASRVGTGYNEQFF
TGTGCCAGCAGGGTCGGGACAGGTTACAATGAGCAGTTCTTC
>TRBV9|TRBJ2-1|-|-
CASSVVPESSYNEQFF
TGTGCCAGCAGCGTAGTACCGGAGAGCTCCTACAATGAGCAGTTCTTC
>TRBV14|TRBJ2-5|once|TRBD2
CASSPSKAEREGRETQYF
TGTGCCAGCAGCCCCTCCAAGGCGGAGCGGGAGGGCCGGGAGACCCAGTACTTC
>TRBV2|TRBJ1-2|few|-
CASSEAGGEVYGYTF
TGTGCCAGCAGTGAAGCGGGAGGGGAAGTCTATGGCTACACCTTC
>TRBV7-9|TRBJ2-2|-|-
CASSLVGSGELFF
TGTGCCAGCAGCTTAGTCGGGAGCGGGGAGCTGTTTTTT
>TRBV4-2|TRBJ2-7|few|TRBD2
CASSQQTSGGYEQYF
TGTGCCAGCAGCCAACAGACTAGCGGGGGATACGAGCAGTACTTC
>TRBV6-6|TRBJ1-1|-|-
CASSPSNTEAFF
TGTGCCAGCAGTCCTTCGAACACTGAAGCTTTCTTT
>TRBV18|TRBJ2-5|-|-
CASSLMSGEETQYF
TGTGCCAGCTCACTTATGTCGGGAGAAGAGACCCAGTACTTC
>TRBV18|TRBJ2-7|-|-
CASSPGIAVSYEQYF
TGTGCCAGCTCACCAGGGATAGCGGTCTCCTACGAGCAGTACTTC
>TRBV19|TRBJ1-6|-|TRBD1
CASSMDRGRSPLHF
TGTGCCAGTAGTATGGACAGGGGAAGGTCACCCCTCCACTTT
>TRBV27|TRBJ1-5|-|-
CASSSNNQPQHF
TGTGCCAGCAGTTCCAACAATCAGCCCCAGCATTTT
>TRBV28|TRBJ2-2|-|TRBD1
CASSLHDRGGDGGELFF
TGTGCCAGCAGTCTACATGACAGGGGAGGCGATGGCGGGGAGCTGTTTTTT
>TRBV4-2|TRBJ1-4|-|-
CASSLSTNEKLFF
TGTGCCAGCAGCTTATCAACTAATGAAAAACTGTTTTTT
>TRBV7-6|TRBJ1-6|-|TRBD1
CASSLTGTNSPLHF
TGTGCCAGCAGCTTGACAGGGACCAATTCACCCCTCCACTTT
>TRBV30|TRBJ2-1|-|TRBD2
CAWSLTVGTIVTYEQFF
TGTGCCTGGAGTCTGACCGTCGGGACTATAGTTACCTATGAGCAGTTCTTC
>TRBV29-1|TRBJ2-1|once|TRBD2
CSDVGASGRAPNEQFF
TGCAGCGACGTGGGGGCCAGCGGGAGGGCCCCGAATGAGCAGTTCTTC
>TRBV5-8|TRBJ2-7|few|-
CASGQFRYEQYF
TGTGCCAGCGGCCAATTCCGCTACGAGCAGTACTTC
>TRBV5-1|TRBJ1-1|-|-
CASSLAQLNTEAFF
TGCGCCAGCAGCTTGGCACAGTTGAACACTGAAGCTTTCTTT
>TRBV28|TRBJ1-1|-|-
CASSLGTVNTEAFF
TGTGCCAGCAGTTTGGGGACTGTGAACACTGAAGCTTTCTTT
>TRBV5-4|TRBJ2-5|-|TRBD2
CASSLGNGRAGETQYF
TGTGCCAGCAGCTTGGGTAACGGGAGGGCCGGGGAGACCCAGTACTTC
>TRBV7-2|TRBJ2-7|-|-
CASSSASQGSSGEQYF
TGTGCCAGCAGCTCGGCCTCGCAGGGCTCTTCGGGCGAGCAGTACTTC
>TRBV6-6|TRBJ2-1|-|-
CASMPVEGALFF
TGTGCCAGCATGCCGGTGGAGGGGGCACTGTTCTTC
>TRBV5-8|TRBJ2-3|-|TRBD2
CASLLALAGGQSDTQYF
TGTGCCAGCCTCTTGGCACTAGCGGGGGGGCAATCAGATACGCAGTATTTT
>TRBV19|TRBJ1-1|-|TRBD1
CASRRQGMNTEAFF
TGTGCCAGTAGGCGACAGGGGATGAACACTGAAGCTTTCTTT
>TRBV7-9|TRBJ1-5|-|TRBD1
CASSTQGGGDQPQHF
TGTGCCAGCAGCACCCAGGGGGGAGGTGATCAGCCCCAGCATTTT
>TRBV6-5|TRBJ2-2|-|-
CASSYDGSTGELFF
TGTGCCAGCAGTTACGACGGGTCTACCGGGGAGCTGTTTTTT
>TRBV7-8|TRBJ2-1|-|TRBD2
CASSPWTSGSYSYNEQFF
TGTGCCAGCAGCCCTTGGACTAGCGGGAGTTATTCCTACAATGAGCAGTTCTTC
>TRBV4-2|TRBJ1-2|-|TRBD1
CASSQPTGTGLYGYTF
TGTGCCAGCAGCCAACCCACCGGGACAGGGTTGTATGGCTACACCTTC
>TRBV6-1|TRBJ2-3|-|-
CASSEAGASGTDTQYF
TGTGCCAGCAGTGAAGCTGGGGCTAGCGGCACAGATACGCAGTATTTT
>TRBV28|TRBJ2-7|-|TRBD2
CASSNLGGSGIEQYF
TGTGCCAGCAGTAACCTCGGGGGTAGCGGGATCGAGCAGTACTTC
>TRBV9|TRBJ2-7|few|TRBD2
CASSSPRLAGVGYYEQYF
TGTGCCAGCAGCTCCCCCCGGCTAGCGGGGGTTGGATACTACGAGCAGTACTTC
>TRBV27|TRBJ1-2|-|TRBD1
CASSSPTGGSYTF
TGTGCCAGCAGTTCCCCTACAGGGGGTAGCTACACCTTC
>TRBV9|TRBJ2-5|-|-
CASSAATGGRYQETQYF
TGTGCCAGCAGCGCCGCCACTGGCGGGCGATACCAAGAGACCCAGTACTTC
>TRBV7-8|TRBJ2-4|once|TRBD2
CASSPYGLAGVNVAKNIQYF
TGTGCCAGCAGCCCCTACGGCCTAGCGGGAGTCAATGTTGCCAAAAACATTCAGTACTTC
>TRBV6-5|TRBJ2-3|-|-
CATRLDGTDTQYF
TGTGCCACTCGACTAGATGGCACAGATACGCAGTATTTT
>TRBV14|TRBJ2-7|-|TRBD2
CASSPPSGRLPYEQYF
TGTGCCAGCAGCCCACCCAGCGGGAGGTTACCCTACGAGCAGTACTTC
>TRBV11-2|TRBJ2-7|-|TRBD1
CASSPKRQGAYEQYF
TGTGCCAGCAGCCCTAAGAGACAGGGGGCCTACGAGCAGTACTTC
>TRBV7-2|TRBJ1-5|-|TRBD1
CASSLKDRGLLDSNQPQHF
TGTGCCAGCAGCTTAAAGGACAGGGGGCTACTCGATAGCAATCAGCCCCAGCATTTT
>TRBV6-5|TRBJ1-2|-|-
CASSYRREGEPYTF
TGTGCCAGCAGTTACCGAAGGGAGGGGGAGCCCTACACCTTC
>TRBV2|TRBJ2-1|few|-
CASSVEATYNEQFF
TGTGCCAGCAGTGTTGAAGCGACCTACAATGAGCAGTTCTTC
>TRBV5-6|TRBJ2-4|-|-
CASSSRAAYIQYF
TGTGCCAGCAGCTCCCGAGCGGCCTACATTCAGTACTTC
>TRBV6-6|TRBJ2-6|-|-
CASSYSGGGANVLTF
TGTGCCAGCAGTTACTCTGGAGGGGGGGCCAACGTCCTGACTTTC
>TRBV16|TRBJ2-1|-|-
CASSQLGRADNEQFF
TGTGCCAGCAGCCAATTAGGGCGGGCCGACAATGAGCAGTTCTTC
>TRBV5-1|TRBJ2-7|once|TRBD2
CASSLASGSYEQYF
TGCGCCAGCAGCTTGGCTAGCGGGAGCTACGAGCAGTACTTC
>TRBV7-2|TRBJ1-6|-|-
CASSYPAYNSPLHF
TGTGCCAGCAGTTACCCAGCCTATAATTCACCCCTCCACTTT
>TRBV7-2|TRBJ2-5|-|-
CASSLGGRGETQYF
TGTGCCAGCAGCTTAGGAGGCAGGGGAGAGACCCAGTACTTC
>TRBV7-3|TRBJ2-6|-|-
CASSLIGASGANVLTF
TGTGCCAGCAGCTTAATAGGGGCATCTGGGGCCAACGTCCTGACTTTC
>TRBV2|TRBJ1-1|-|TRBD1
CASSGQGANTEAFF
TGTGCCAGCAGCGGACAGGGGGCGAACACTGAAGCTTTCTTT
>TRBV6-5|TRBJ2-7|-|TRBD1
CASSYTGDSSYEQYF
TGTGCCAGCAGTTACACAGGGGATAGCTCCTACGAGCAGTACTTC
>TRBV18|TRBJ2-7|-|-
CASSPSSYEQYF
TGTGCCAGCTCCCCCAGCTCCTACGAGCAGTACTTC